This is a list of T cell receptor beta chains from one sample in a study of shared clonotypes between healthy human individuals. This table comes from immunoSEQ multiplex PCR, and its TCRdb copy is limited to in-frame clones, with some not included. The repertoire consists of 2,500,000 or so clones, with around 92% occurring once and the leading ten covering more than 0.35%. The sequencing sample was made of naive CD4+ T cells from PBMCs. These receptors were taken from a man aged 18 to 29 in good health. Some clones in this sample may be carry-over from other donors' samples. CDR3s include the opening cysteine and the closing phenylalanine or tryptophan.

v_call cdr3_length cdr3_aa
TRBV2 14 CASSTYPGTNGYTF
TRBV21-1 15 CASSVLVGSNYGYTF
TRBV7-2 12 CASRTTWDTQYF
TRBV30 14 CAWNLLAGTPIQYF
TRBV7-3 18 CASSLTGLAGETAGELFF
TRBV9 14 CASSVEPYNQPQHF
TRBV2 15 CASSGQGTQNQPQHF
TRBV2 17 CARKGGGTASGANVLTF
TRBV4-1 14 CASSQDHITDTQYF
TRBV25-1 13 CASRGGGGYGYTF
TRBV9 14 CASSGSGATYEQYF
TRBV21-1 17 CASSKAPRRGPNEKLFF
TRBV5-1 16 CASSIQGKTAIGKLFF
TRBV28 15 CASKTSGRALNEQFF
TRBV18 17 CASSPPGLAGNKNIQYF
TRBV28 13 CASSRVRNQPQHF
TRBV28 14 CASSLSRGSETQYF
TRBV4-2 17 CASSQDQAGVGTYGYTF
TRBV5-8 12 CASSLMNTEAFF
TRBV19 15 CASSIGQVMNTEAFF
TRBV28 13 CASSWRGRTEAFF
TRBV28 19 CASSTTLIYGRPITYEQYF
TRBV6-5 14 CASSTPSGHTEAFF
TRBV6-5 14 CASSYGGPGTEAFF
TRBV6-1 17 CASSGRDRGASPYGYTF
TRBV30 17 CAWSGGTGAIGNQPQHF
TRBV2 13 CASSPGTGSEQFF